The T cell receptor (beta chain) under discussion was sequenced for a study of Graves' ophthalmopathy and Graves' hyperthyroidism. This clonotype was observed at least ten times. The CDR3 has 13 residues. Losses at the gene ends were 6 bases for V and 4 bases for J; bases not matched to a gene: 5. Beta-chain TCR CDR3 regions were amplified from RNA transcripts. The first-round RT-PCR employed HTBI primers together with the Qiagen OneStep RT-PCR kit. A multiplex PCR was then performed as the second round. TCRdb independently ran MiXCR on the multiplex PCR reads; one entry per CDR3 protein. Of some 350,000 distinct CDR3 sequences listed, roughly a sixth are singletons. It was on clinical symptoms, serum thyroxine, TRAb, thyroid ultrasound and orbital computed tomography that diagnosis relied.

This sequence joins TRBV12-3 or TRBV12-4 and TRBJ2-7, with 8 bases aligning to TRBD1. Sequencing was carried out using peripheral blood. The TCR originated in an adult woman with stable Graves' hyperthyroidism. The DNA for the CDR3 is TGTGCCAGCAGGAACAGGGGGGATTACGAGCAGTACTTC. Its protein product is CASRNRGDYEQYF.